This TCR beta chain stems from a study of blood T cell repertoires in COVID-19. On the study more broadly: Donors in the United States, Italy and Spain gave samples during acute or convalescent COVID-19.

Per the study methods: Researchers report that nucleated cell counts were estimated from reference gene primer amplification. Using immunoSEQ multiplex PCR, the repertoire was profiled, and TCRdb retains in-frame clones only, with some absent. That table is the source of V, J and clone size, and D and trimming were worked out from the DNA. This table has more than 200,000 clones, roughly 86% appearing once. Germline V gene lookup returns CDR1 SNHLY and CDR2 FYNNEI. The CDR3 runs to 16 residues. V was trimmed by 6 bases and J by 1 base, leaving 18 bases between them. Recruited during active infection, patients (from Seattle) were subsequently followed longitudinally.

Sequenced sample: peripheral blood. The chain is built from TRBV2 and TRBJ1-1; perhaps TRBD1 as D (6 bases). This sequence originates from a woman between 50 and 59 years old with COVID-19, enrolled during active disease. CDR3 region: CASRSTMRGQNTEAFF. The DNA of the CDR3 is TGTGCCAGCAGATCCACAATGCGGGGGCAGAACACTGAAGCTTTCTTT.